This T cell receptor beta chain was obtained from a study of T-cell memory formation after mild COVID-19. The overall study: Largely donor-specific sequence clusters came from a couple of donors.

TCRdb processed the 5' RACE reads anew with MiXCR; each CDR3 protein has one entry. The sample shows around 340,000 distinct CDR3 sequences, roughly 13% of them seen only once. Whole-study results and caveats: Contracting CD4+ clones were located mainly in CM and EM, and CD8+ clones in EMRA.

This clonotype has a handful of counts. Antigen: not known. CDR3 length equals 15 residues. Looked up from germline, CDR1 is MNHEY and CDR2 is SVGAGI. Trimming took off 0 bases at V and 3 bases at J, with 11 bases between the two ends. The sequence came from a man younger than 35 who had mild COVID-19 (a few samples of this study predate the infection). Cell type and time point are not known. The V gene is TRBV6-5, the J gene TRBJ1-1; no clear D gene. Input material: PBMCs or a T cell subset sorted from them (not recorded which). CDR3 coding DNA: TGTGCCAGCAGTTACTCCGGCGCAGCCGACACTGAAGCTTTCTTT. Its translation is CASSYSGAADTEAFF.